These T cell receptor beta chains were read from a single sample in a study of CD8+ T cells in alopecia areata. Here immunoSEQ multiplex PCR was the method, and the copy in TCRdb shows in-frame clones only, minus some. The repertoire has some 170,000 clones, 59% of them found once; the top ten carry roughly 14%. The sequencing here drew on CD4+ T cells sorted from blood, taken at week 0. These receptor sequences come from a human donor with alopecia areata. Both conserved end residues are part of each CDR3.

v_call	cdr3_aa
TRBV27	CASRRGSTDTQYF
TRBV19	CASSRDGNYGYTF
TRBV5-5	CASSFSETQYF
TRBV5-1	CASSLGRQETQYF
TRBV29-1	CSVEGVASGLSSTDTQYF
TRBV29-1	CSVSGVLTDTQYF
TRBV7-2	CASSLAAREQFF
TRBV6-5	CASSHRGNEQFF
TRBV18	CASGGQMNTEAFF
TRBV30	CAWELAGGLTQYF
TRBV6-6	CASRGVDSPLHF
TRBV6-5	CASRGQGTTAPLHF
TRBV4-1	CASSQAEGVGYTF
TRBV7-2	CASSQRSSYEQYF
TRBV13	CASSSVSGPTEAFF
TRBV30	CAWSVHYLGSPLHF
TRBV5-1	CASSLTQRGGTDTQYF
TRBV27	CASSLRQGAYYEQYF
TRBV6-5	CASRDDPNSVNEQYF
TRBV29-1	CSGQTGGKWGYTF
TRBV9	CASSVEPYGYTF
TRBV30	CAWSVGRRSTNEKLFF
TRBV5-1	CASSLGAAGRGYTF
TRBV9	CASGTSGVTYNEQFF
TRBV7-9	CASSRPGQGAMGANVLTF
TRBV7-2	CASSPSVRGGEDYTF
TRBV2	CASSVEGTQGEKLFF
TRBV29-1	CSVEATGYHEQFF
TRBV5-6	CASTVVTGVISEQYF
TRBV20-1	CSARLSGEQFF
TRBV25-1	CASSESGVSNNQPQHF